The 19 T cell receptor beta chains listed next were all sequenced from one sample in a study of T cells after yellow fever vaccination. TCRdb passed the 5' RACE reads through MiXCR, listing each CDR3 protein once. The sample lists 300,000 to 350,000 distinct CDR3 sequences, about 4.5% occurring once. This specimen was PBMCs, taken 15 days after the yellow fever booster vaccination. These receptors all come from a man between 18 and 29 years old who received the YFV17D yellow fever vaccine.

This clonotype was recorded many times. This rearrangement joins TRBV12-3 or TRBV12-4 to TRBJ2-2, with a tentative D call TRBD2 (7 bases). V was pared by 8 bases and J by 3 bases, with 22 bases between. The CDR3 spans 17 residues. The CDR3 sequence is CASRSLGGLIYTGELFF. CDR3 in DNA: TGTGCCAGCCGATCTCTGGGGGGGCTAATTTACACCGGGGAGCTGTTTTTT.

With respect to this clonotype: Its ends do not fully match the called genes, so a read error is possible. V and J are TRBV4-1 and TRBJ2-7, with a weak D call TRBD1 (6 bases). The CDR3 runs 17 residues. Germline V CDR1 and CDR2: MGHRA, YSYEKL. The CDR3 DNA is TGCGGCAGCAGCCTAACAGGGAAGGGACAAATCTCCTACGAGCAGTACTTC. Protein: CGSSLTGKGQISYEQYF.

This clonotype was observed a few times. V and J are TRBV6-5 and TRBJ1-3, with 7 bases lining up with TRBD1. This CDR3 is 16 amino acids long. The trim removed 0 bases at V and 2 bases at J, leaving 4 bases unmatched. Per the germline V gene, CDR1 is MNHEY and CDR2 is SVGAGI. The CDR3 coding sequence is TGTGCCAGCAGTTACTCCAGGCAGGGGGCTGGAAACACCATATATTTT. Encoded protein: CASSYSRQGAGNTIYF.

The gene calls are TRBV6-2 or TRBV6-3 and TRBJ2-1, with D unclear. The germline V gene encodes CDR1 MNHEY and CDR2 SVGEGT. Trimming removed 5 bases at V and 8 bases at J, with 13 bases between. CDR3 length: 13 amino acids. The CDR3 region is CASSRSMYHEQFF. CDR3 nucleotide sequence: TGTGCCAGCAGTCGGAGTATGTACCATGAGCAGTTCTTC.

The table lists this clonotype with many counts. One end of the junction varies from germline; a read error may be responsible. The chain couples TRBV7-2 to TRBJ1-2, with D possibly matching TRBD1 (5 bases). CDR1 and CDR2 (germline): SGHTA, FQGNSA. The CDR3 extends over 12 amino acids. The CDR3 coding sequence is TGTGCCAGCAGTTTAGTCCAGGGAGGCTACACCTTC. This gives the protein CASSLVQGGYTF.

This clonotype appeared a few times. This chain links TRBV19 with TRBJ1-5; D unresolved. CDR1 and CDR2 from the germline V gene are LNHDA and SQIVND (reference sequence). Deletions cut 5 bases from V and 4 bases from J, with 18 bases between. CDR3 length equals 16 residues. In DNA form, the CDR3 reads TGTGCCAGTAGTGCCTCTCGACGGCAGTATAATCAGCCCCAGCATTTT. This encodes CASSASRRQYNQPQHF.

The sample holds many counts of this clonotype. The chain couples TRBV6-2 or TRBV6-3 to TRBJ2-3; D is unclear. The CDR3 contains 17 residues. Trimming removed 6 bases at V and 6 bases at J, with 25 bases between. CDR1 MNHEY and CDR2 SVGEGT come from the germline V gene. CDR3 DNA: TGTGCCAGCAGCCGACCCCTGGACGGCCCAGCAAAGGATACGCAGTATTTT. Translated: CASSRPLDGPAKDTQYF.

This clonotype was seen ten or more times. This chain links TRBV5-1 with TRBJ1-6; 8 bases align to TRBD1. CDR3 size: 16 residues. Germline V gene data show CDR1 as SGHRS and CDR2 as YFSETQ. V gave up 1 base and J gave up 9 bases; unmatched junction bases: 9. CDR3 protein: CASSLSPGQETSPLHF. The CDR3, as DNA: TGCGCCAGCAGCTTGTCGCCGGGACAGGAGACTTCACCCCTCCACTTT.

This clonotype has at least ten counts. The chain has TRBV29-1 and TRBJ2-3, with TRBD2 identical over 10 bases. Per the germline V gene, CDR1 is SQVTM and CDR2 is ANQGSEA. The CDR3 totals 19 residues. J gave up 2 bases and V 4 bases, and 18 bases lay outside the gene matches. CDR3 nucleotides: TGCAGCGTTGCTGCCCCCTTTGATACTAGCGGGGCTTCCACAGATACGCAGTATTTT. Translation gives CSVAAPFDTSGASTDTQYF.

This clonotype was found many times. The chain is built from TRBV7-9 and TRBJ2-3; 10 positions match TRBD1. After removal of 5 bases from V and 6 bases from J, the junction contained 5 bases not matched to a gene. Germline assignment: CDR1 SEHNR and CDR2 FQNEAQ (reference sequence). This CDR3 contains 14 residues. In DNA, the CDR3 is TGTGCCAGCAGCCGCGGACAGGGGGGGGATACGCAGTATTTT. It codes for CASSRGQGGDTQYF. Combining the CDR3 with reference TRBV7-9 and TRBJ2-3 gives the whole variable domain DTGVSQNPRHKITKRGQNVTFRCDPISEHNRLYWYRQTLGQGPEFLTYFQNEAQLEKSRLLSDRFSAERPKGSFSTLEIQRTEQGDSAMYLCASSRGQGGDTQYFGPGTRLTVL.

This clonotype has a count of ten or more. The genes are TRBV20-1 and TRBJ2-5; 8 nucleotides line up with TRBD2. After removal of 1 base from V and 7 bases from J, the junction contained 14 bases not matched to a gene. Germline values: CDR1 DFQATT, CDR2 SNEGSKA (reference sequence). CDR3 size: 16 residues. The CDR3 protein is CSARVPGSGERGTQYF. The DNA of the CDR3 is TGCAGTGCTAGAGTCCCCGGTAGCGGGGAACGTGGGACCCAGTACTTC.

This clonotype was seen only a few times. V and J are TRBV24-1 and TRBJ2-1; 8 bases match TRBD1. The CDR3 totals 12 residues. J was trimmed by 16 bases and V by 4 bases; bases with no gene match: 8. Germline CDR1 and CDR2: KGHDR and SFDVKD. The CDR3 region is CATSDTDRAYFF. The CDR3 coding sequence is TGTGCCACCAGTGACACGGACAGGGCCTACTTCTTC.

This clonotype came up a few times. V usage is TRBV28 and J usage is TRBJ1-4; D ambiguous. The V and J ends lost 4 bases and 0 bases respectively, with 18 bases between them. The CDR3 runs 18 residues. The germline CDR1 and CDR2 sequences are MDHEN and SYDVKM. The CDR3, as DNA: TGTGCCAGCAGTTCCCTCCTCGGCAGATTCGCAACTAATGAAAAACTGTTTTTT. Translating gives CASSSLLGRFATNEKLFF.

The chain has TRBV5-1 and TRBJ2-6; 7 bases agree with TRBD1. Germline CDR1 reads SGHRS; CDR2 reads YFSETQ. The CDR3 has 16 residues. The V and J ends lost 0 bases and 0 bases, in that order; junction bases with no gene match: 0. CDR3 amino acids: CASSLGQGSGANVLTF. CDR3 in DNA: TGCGCCAGCAGCTTGGGACAGGGCTCTGGGGCCAACGTCCTGACTTTC.

V usage is TRBV7-9 and J usage is TRBJ2-3; D call uncertain. There are 14 residues in the CDR3. CDR1 is SEHNR and CDR2 is FQNEAQ in the germline V gene (reference sequence). V shed 2 bases and J shed 3 bases, with 9 bases lying between them. In nucleotides, the CDR3 is TGTGCCAGCAGCTTAAAGGTAGCTACAGATACGCAGTATTTT. Protein product: CASSLKVATDTQYF. Using reference TRBV7-9 and TRBJ2-3 for the parts outside the CDR3, the full variable domain is DTGVSQNPRHKITKRGQNVTFRCDPISEHNRLYWYRQTLGQGPEFLTYFQNEAQLEKSRLLSDRFSAERPKGSFSTLEIQRTEQGDSAMYLCASSLKVATDTQYFGPGTRLTVL.

This clonotype was seen more than once but under ten times. The chain has TRBV20-1 and TRBJ1-1, with D uncertain. With 0 bases removed from V and 10 bases from J, the gap between germline ends came to 9 bases. The germline gives CDR1 DFQATT, CDR2 SNEGSKA (reference sequence). The CDR3 loop spans 11 amino acids. The CDR3 nucleotides read TGCAGTGCTAGAGATAGGTGGGGAGCTTTCTTT. Protein product: CSARDRWGAFF.

The chain is built from TRBV5-6 and TRBJ1-1; 8 bases align to TRBD1. This CDR3 is built from 12 residues. Looked up from germline, CDR1 is SGHDT and CDR2 is YYEEEE. CDR3 region: CATRRDRTEAFF. DNA of the CDR3: TGTGCTACTCGACGGGACAGGACTGAAGCTTTCTTT.

This sequence joins TRBV18 and TRBJ1-4; TRBD1 aligns across 7 bases. The CDR3 is made up of 16 amino acids. J lost 8 bases, V lost 4 bases, and 13 bases had no gene match. Germline V gene lookup returns CDR1 KGHSH and CDR2 LQKENI. CDR3 sequence (DNA): TGTGCCAGCTCACGCGACAGGGTGCCCGGGACGGAAAAACTGTTTTTT. It specifies CASSRDRVPGTEKLFF. Supplemented by reference TRBV18 and TRBJ1-4, the full variable domain reads NAGVMQNPRHLVRRRGQEARLRCSPMKGHSHVYWYRQLPEEGLKFMVYLQKENIIDESGMPKERFSAEFPKEGPSILRIQQVVRGDSAAYFCASSRDRVPGTEKLFFGSGTQLSVL.

This clonotype was recorded a few times. The J gene is TRBJ1-2, the V gene TRBV6-5; 8 bases match TRBD1. V shed 5 bases and J 2 bases; nucleotides not matched to a gene: 1. The CDR3 is 13 amino acids. Germline CDR1 is MNHEY and CDR2 is SVGAGI. CDR3 DNA sequence: TGTGCCAGCAGTAACAGGGGGAACTATGGCTACACCTTC. Amino acid sequence: CASSNRGNYGYTF.